What follows is one TCR beta chain and its context. What it binds is unknown. The study sampled blood at baseline, cycle 4 day 1, and cycle 7 day 1. Sequenced by immunoSEQ multiplex PCR; TCRdb stores in-frame clones only, minus some. The sample contains 30,000 to 40,000 clones, roughly 80% of which appear only once. This entry comes from a study of OX40 agonist ivuxolimab in advanced cancers. Study-level results: By week 6 at 0.1 to 3.0 mg/kg, blood CD4+ and CD8+ T cells had expanded clonally.

The sequence was obtained from an adult with an advanced solid tumor such as melanoma, head and neck, liver or kidney cancer. Sequenced here: CD4+ or CD8+ T cells sorted from blood, sampled in a trial of the OX40 agonist ivuxolimab.

The CDR3 nucleotides are TGTGCCAGCAGCCCCACTAGCGGGAGATACTCCTACAATGAGCAGTTCTTC. Translating gives CASSPTSGRYSYNEQFF. The rearrangement joins TRBV5-6 to TRBJ2-1; 11 bases align to TRBD2. CDR1 and CDR2 from the germline V gene are SGHDT and YYEEEE. The CDR3 is 17 amino acids. With 4 bases clipped from V and 0 bases from J, the junction kept 6 bases outside the gene matches. Complete variable domain (other parts from reference TRBV5-6 and TRBJ2-1): DAGVTQSPTHLIKTRGQQVTLRCSPKSGHDTVSWYQQALGQGPQFIFQYYEEEERQRGNFPDRFSGHQFPNYSSELNVNALLLGDSALYLCASSPTSGRYSYNEQFFGPGTRLTVL.